The following is a TCR beta chain sequence with its context. All patients were untreated before thyroid surgery. The data belong to a study of metastatic and nonmetastatic thyroid tumors. TCRdb re-clonotyped the PCR reads through MiXCR. This table holds about 46,000 clones, around a quarter found once. The ends were cut back, 4 bases at V and 1 base at J, with 10 bases in the middle. The CDR3 is made up of 14 amino acids. Germline V lookup: CDR1 SGDLS, CDR2 YYNGEE. This clonotype originated in a male donor with papillary thyroid cancer or a benign thyroid nodule (not recorded which). Some clones in this sample may be carry-over from other donors' samples. The J gene is TRBJ2-3, the V gene TRBV9, with a tentative D call TRBD2 (6 bases). The source material was blood. Here the CDR3 DNA reads TGTGCCAGCAGCAAATCTAGCGGCACAGATACGCAGTATTTT. It is translated as CASSKSSGTDTQYF.